A single sample gave rise to the 18 T cell receptor beta chains below, sequenced in a study of blood T cell repertoires in COVID-19. The assay was immunoSEQ multiplex PCR, and TCRdb's table has in-frame clones only and misses some. The repertoire holds roughly 78,000 clones, with 65% to 85% as singletons. Sequenced: peripheral blood. These receptors were collected from a man aged 45-60 years with COVID-19, enrolled during active disease.

This chain links TRBV21-1 with TRBJ2-5; the table's D call, TRBD2, has no DNA check behind it. TRBV21-1 constitutes a pseudogene. The CDR3 consists of 16 residues. CDR3 region: CASSKGGGRTQETQYF. Written as DNA, the CDR3 is TGTGCCAGCAGCAAAGGGGGGGGACGGACCCAAGAGACCCAGTACTTC.

This clone was picked up a small number of times. The chain has TRBV7-9 and TRBJ1-1; D is unresolved. CDR1 and CDR2 (germline): SEHNR, FQNEAQ (reference sequence). Trimming removed 5 bases at V and 1 base at J, with 17 bases between. The CDR3 extends over 16 amino acids. Here the CDR3 reads CASSPHEGRGNTEAFF. In nucleotides, the CDR3 is TGTGCCAGCAGCCCCCACGAGGGAAGAGGGAACACTGAAGCTTTCTTT.

Notes on this clone: Other nucleotide sequences in the sample specify the same CDR3. The chain carries TRBV19 and TRBJ1-5, with TRBD1 matching 7 bases. This CDR3 is built from 16 residues. Germline V gene data show CDR1 as LNHDA and CDR2 as SQIVND (reference sequence). V shed 5 bases, J shed 0 bases, and the junction held 7 bases outside the gene matches. The CDR3 sequence is CASSPAGGYSNQPQHF. The CDR3 DNA reads TGTGCCAGTAGTCCGGCAGGGGGATATAGCAATCAGCCCCAGCATTTT.

The CDR3 loop reads CASSYSQGAGYTEAFF. DNA for the CDR3: TGTGCCAGCAGTTACTCACAGGGGGCTGGATACACTGAAGCTTTCTTT. This chain uses TRBV6-6 with TRBJ1-1, with TRBD1 matching over 9 bases. Germline CDR1 MNHNY, CDR2 SVGAGI (reference sequence). Trimming took 0 bases from V and 3 from J; bases not matched to a gene: 5. The length of the CDR3 is 16 residues.

V usage is TRBV11-3 and J usage is TRBJ2-1; 10 nucleotides align to TRBD2. V shed 6 bases, J shed 5 bases, and the junction held 7 bases outside the gene matches. The germline CDR1 and CDR2 sequences are SGHNT and YENEEA. The CDR3 has 15 amino acids. The CDR3 reads CASSSWSGRDNEQFF. In nucleotides, the CDR3 is TGTGCCAGCAGTTCGTGGAGCGGGAGGGACAATGAGCAGTTCTTC.

In this sample, this clone turned up a few times. This chain connects TRBV29-1 to TRBJ2-1; weak D call: TRBD1 (6 bases). Germline assignment: CDR1 SQVTM and CDR2 ANQGSEA. The CDR3 sequence is 12 residues long. V gave up 6 bases and J gave up 7 bases, with 13 bases separating them. For the CDR3, the DNA is TGCAGCGTGGGAAGAGGGACAAATGAGCAGTTCTTC. This encodes CSVGRGTNEQFF.

J is TRBJ1-1 and V is TRBV18, with no clear D. There are 12 residues in the CDR3. V was shortened by 8 bases and J by 1 base, with 8 bases between the two germline ends. CDR1 is KGHSH and CDR2 is LQKENI in the germline V gene. The CDR3 coding sequence is TGTGCCAGCACCCACAAGAACACTGAAGCTTTCTTT. The encoded protein is CASTHKNTEAFF.

V usage is TRBV18 and J usage is TRBJ1-2; no reliable D call. Trimming removed 2 bases at V and 8 bases at J, with 9 bases between. Germline CDR1 and CDR2: KGHSH and LQKENI. The CDR3 contains 12 residues. CDR3 nucleotides: TGTGCCAGCTCACCAGCGGCCGAAGGCTACACCTTC. It yields the protein CASSPAAEGYTF.

The V call is TRBV6-2 or TRBV6-3, the J call TRBJ1-1; TRBD1 might be the D (6 bases). Trimming took off 5 bases at V and 11 bases at J, with 15 bases between the two ends. Germline CDR1 reads MNHEY; CDR2 reads SVGEGT. This CDR3 contains 12 residues. CDR3 DNA sequence: TGTGCCAGCAGTAACCGGGCCCAGGGGGCTTTCTTT. Protein: CASSNRAQGAFF.

The chain combines TRBV2 with TRBJ2-4; possibly TRBD2 for D (5 bases). V gave up 3 bases and J gave up 3 bases, with 15 bases separating them. This CDR3 spans 16 amino acids. The germline CDR1 and CDR2 sequences are SNHLY and FYNNEI. Here the CDR3 DNA reads TGTGCCAGCAGTGATTTCGGGGTAAAGGTCAAAAACATTCAGTACTTC. Translated: CASSDFGVKVKNIQYF.

This clone was seen repeatedly, ten times or more. The chain employs TRBV28 and TRBJ1-6; D gene uncertain. Germline V gene sequence: CDR1 MDHEN, CDR2 SYDVKM. V was cut by 2 bases and J by 7 bases, with 12 bases left in between. The CDR3 has 15 residues. CDR3 nucleotides: TGTGCCAGCAGTTTAATAACAGTACGCAATTCACCCCTCCACTTT. This codes for CASSLITVRNSPLHF.

The chain has TRBV28 and TRBJ1-4; tentative D call: TRBD1 (5 bases). The CDR3 sequence is 13 residues long. Germline CDR1 and CDR2: MDHEN and SYDVKM. V was trimmed by 6 bases and J by 9 bases, leaving 14 bases between them. In DNA form, the CDR3 reads TGTGCCAGCAGCTCTACAGGAATCCAAAAACTGTTTTTT. Protein product: CASSSTGIQKLFF.

This clone occurred once. The chain joins TRBV7-2 to TRBJ2-5; 9 bases fit TRBD2. V lost 4 bases and J lost 3; bases outside the gene matches: 3. Per the germline V gene, CDR1 is SGHTA and CDR2 is FQGNSA. This CDR3 spans 14 amino acids. The chain's CDR3 is CASSSTSGKETQYF. CDR3 DNA: TGTGCCAGCAGCTCGACTAGCGGAAAAGAGACCCAGTACTTC.

Remarks on this clone: One end of the junction fails to match germline, which may point to a read error. The chain joins TRBV7-8 to TRBJ2-5; D may be TRBD1 (6 bases). This CDR3 is 15 amino acids long. Germline CDR1 and CDR2: SGHVS and FQNEAQ. As DNA, the CDR3 is TGTGCCAGCAGTTTAGGACAGTCGGATCCGGAGACCCAGTACTTC. It is translated as CASSLGQSDPETQYF.

The chain links TRBV27 to TRBJ2-1, with TRBD2 matching 14 bases. The junction had 5 bases not matched to a gene; V was cut back by 2 bases and J by 8 bases. Looked up from germline, CDR1 is MNHEY and CDR2 is SMNVEV (reference sequence). CDR3 length: 16 residues. The CDR3 DNA reads as TGTGCCAGCAGTTTAGGGACTAGCGGGAGTATGTATGAGCAGTTCTTC. Translating gives CASSLGTSGSMYEQFF.

V is TRBV2 and J is TRBJ2-7; D gene unclear. The CDR3 contains 11 residues. CDR1 and CDR2 from the germline V gene are SNHLY and FYNNEI. Trimming stripped 5 bases from V and 2 bases from J, with 4 bases between. The DNA for the CDR3 is TGTGCCAGCAGTCCCACCTACGAGCAGTACTTC. Amino acids: CASSPTYEQYF.

The CDR3 loop is CASSSGGVRSYNEQFF. CDR3 sequence (DNA): TGTGCCAGCAGCTCGGGCGGGGTACGCTCCTACAATGAGCAGTTCTTC. The rearrangement uses TRBV7-9 and TRBJ2-1; D is perhaps TRBD2 (6 bases). The germline V and J ends were trimmed by 4 bases and 0 bases, with 13 bases remaining between them. The CDR3 contains 16 residues. Per germline, CDR1 SEHNR and CDR2 FQNEAQ (reference sequence).

The V gene is TRBV19, the J gene TRBJ2-1; 9 positions match TRBD2. CDR3 length: 16 residues. Germline V CDR1 and CDR2: LNHDA, SQIVND (reference sequence). The V and J ends lost 3 bases and 8 bases, in that order; junction bases with no gene match: 11. Here the CDR3 DNA reads TGTGCCAGTAGTATCCCGGCCGCTAGCGGGACATATGAGCAGTTCTTC. Protein sequence: CASSIPAASGTYEQFF. The full variable domain, rest sourced from reference TRBV19 and TRBJ2-1, is DGGITQSPKYLFRKEGQNVTLSCEQNLNHDAMYWYRQDPGQGLRLIYYSQIVNDFQKGDIAEGYSVSREKKESFPLTVTSAQKNPTAFYLCASSIPAASGTYEQFFGPGTRLTVL.